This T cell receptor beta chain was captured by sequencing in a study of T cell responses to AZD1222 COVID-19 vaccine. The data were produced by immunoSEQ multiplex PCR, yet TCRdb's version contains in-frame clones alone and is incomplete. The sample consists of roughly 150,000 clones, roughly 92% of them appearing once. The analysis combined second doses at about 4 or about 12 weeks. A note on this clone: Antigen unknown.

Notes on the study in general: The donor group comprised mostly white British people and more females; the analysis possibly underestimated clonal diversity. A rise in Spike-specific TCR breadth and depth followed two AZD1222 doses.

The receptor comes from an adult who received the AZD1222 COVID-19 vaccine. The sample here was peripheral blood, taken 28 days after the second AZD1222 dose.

The CDR3 spells CASRERTSGNYEQYF. The CDR3 coding sequence is TGTGCCAGCAGAGAGAGGACTAGCGGAAACTACGAGCAGTACTTC. The rearrangement joins TRBV2 to TRBJ2-7; TRBD2 matches at 10 bases. The J segment lost 3 bases and the V segment lost 6 bases, leaving 8 bases of the junction unmatched. The germline V gene has CDR1 SNHLY and CDR2 FYNNEI. This CDR3 contains 15 residues.